A selection of T cell receptor beta chains follows, all from one sample in a study of OX40 agonist ivuxolimab in advanced cancers. Measured with immunoSEQ multiplex PCR; TCRdb has only the in-frame clones, and not every one. Among around 60,000 clones, 84% were seen once, and the ten largest hold under 2.5%. The source was CD4+ or CD8+ T cells sorted from blood, collected in a trial of the OX40 agonist ivuxolimab. The receptors come from an adult with an advanced solid tumor such as melanoma, head and neck, liver or kidney cancer. Each CDR3 is given with its conserved first and last residue. Each record gives: D gene, clone size, V gene, J gene, CDR3 protein, CDR3 DNA. A D gene is named only where the DNA matches it firmly. Expanded clones get a size class; other rows say once, few or many, or leave the size out.

D gene: .
clone size: many
V gene: TRBV5-1
J gene: TRBJ2-2
CDR3 protein: CASSLGFLTGELFF
CDR3 DNA: TGCGCCAGCAGCTTAGGGTTTCTAACCGGGGAGCTGTTTTTT

D gene: .
clone size: .
V gene: TRBV7-2
J gene: TRBJ1-6
CDR3 protein: CASSLVTLYSPLHF
CDR3 DNA: TGTGCCAGCAGCTTAGTTACCCTCTATTCACCCCTCCACTTT

D gene: TRBD1
clone size: .
V gene: TRBV6-6
J gene: TRBJ2-3
CDR3 protein: CASTLRDREQDTQYF
CDR3 DNA: TGTGCCAGCACCCTTCGGGACAGGGAACAAGATACGCAGTATTTT

D gene: .
clone size: .
V gene: TRBV25-1
J gene: TRBJ1-6
CDR3 protein: CASSGALDNSPLHF
CDR3 DNA: TGTGCCAGCAGTGGGGCCTTAGATAATTCACCCCTCCACTTT

D gene: .
clone size: few
V gene: TRBV19
J gene: TRBJ2-1
CDR3 protein: CASSIRERGQQFF
CDR3 DNA: TGTGCCAGTAGTATCAGGGAACGAGGTCAGCAGTTCTTC

D gene: .
clone size: .
V gene: TRBV5-5
J gene: TRBJ1-3
CDR3 protein: CASSLGTSGNTIYF
CDR3 DNA: TGTGCCAGCAGCTTGGGTACCTCTGGAAACACCATATATTTT

D gene: TRBD2
clone size: few
V gene: TRBV5-1
J gene: TRBJ2-7
CDR3 protein: CASSTTSGSTYEQYF
CDR3 DNA: TGCGCCAGCAGCACGACTAGCGGGAGTACCTACGAGCAGTACTTC

D gene: .
clone size: .
V gene: TRBV5-4
J gene: TRBJ2-3
CDR3 protein: CASSLDRSTDTQYF
CDR3 DNA: TGTGCCAGCAGCTTGGACCGAAGCACAGATACGCAGTATTTT

D gene: TRBD1
clone size: once
V gene: TRBV30
J gene: TRBJ1-2
CDR3 protein: CAWSATGTGGTGYTF
CDR3 DNA: TGTGCCTGGAGTGCCACCGGGACAGGGGGAACAGGCTACACCTTC

D gene: .
clone size: once
V gene: TRBV5-4
J gene: TRBJ1-1
CDR3 protein: CASSLDRVGDTEAFF
CDR3 DNA: TGTGCCAGCAGCTTGGACAGGGTGGGAGACACTGAAGCTTTCTTT

D gene: .
clone size: .
V gene: TRBV4-1
J gene: TRBJ2-2
CDR3 protein: CASSLSDRSLGELFF
CDR3 DNA: TGCGCCAGCAGCCTTTCGGACAGAAGCCTCGGGGAGCTGTTTTTT

D gene: .
clone size: .
V gene: TRBV27
J gene: TRBJ2-3
CDR3 protein: CASSSDSDTDTQYF
CDR3 DNA: TGTGCCAGCAGTTCGGACTCCGACACAGATACGCAGTATTTT

D gene: .
clone size: few
V gene: TRBV6-5
J gene: TRBJ2-1
CDR3 protein: CASSYLNEQFF
CDR3 DNA: TGTGCCAGCAGTTACCTAAATGAGCAGTTCTTC

D gene: TRBD1
clone size: few
V gene: TRBV29-1
J gene: TRBJ1-2
CDR3 protein: CSVEDGTGDGYTF
CDR3 DNA: TGCAGCGTTGAAGACGGGACAGGGGATGGCTACACCTTC

D gene: .
clone size: few
V gene: TRBV27
J gene: TRBJ1-5
CDR3 protein: CASSPDWRSNQPQHF
CDR3 DNA: TGTGCCAGCAGTCCCGATTGGAGAAGCAATCAGCCCCAGCATTTT

D gene: TRBD1
clone size: .
V gene: TRBV2
J gene: TRBJ2-1
CDR3 protein: CASKDRGDYNEQFF
CDR3 DNA: TGTGCCAGCAAAGACAGGGGGGACTACAATGAGCAGTTCTTC

D gene: .
clone size: .
V gene: TRBV5-1
J gene: TRBJ1-3
CDR3 protein: CASSTTPGGPSGNTIYF
CDR3 DNA: TGCGCCAGCAGCACCACCCCAGGAGGACCCTCTGGAAACACCATATATTTT

D gene: .
clone size: .
V gene: TRBV4-1
J gene: TRBJ2-5
CDR3 protein: CASSASFVRGVQETQYF
CDR3 DNA: TGCGCCAGCAGCGCGTCCTTTGTCAGGGGAGTACAAGAGACCCAGTACTTC

D gene: .
clone size: .
V gene: TRBV7-9
J gene: TRBJ2-2
CDR3 protein: CASSPIADPTGELFF
CDR3 DNA: TGTGCCAGCAGCCCTATAGCGGACCCCACCGGGGAGCTGTTTTTT

D gene: .
clone size: .
V gene: TRBV5-1
J gene: TRBJ2-5
CDR3 protein: CASSWGDGSQYF
CDR3 DNA: TGCGCCAGCAGCTGGGGCGACGGGTCCCAGTACTTC

D gene: .
clone size: .
V gene: TRBV19
J gene: TRBJ1-1
CDR3 protein: CASSIEQPMNTEAFF
CDR3 DNA: TGTGCCAGTAGTATAGAACAGCCTATGAACACTGAAGCTTTCTTT

D gene: TRBD1
clone size: .
V gene: TRBV7-7
J gene: TRBJ2-5
CDR3 protein: CASSGRTGFETQYF
CDR3 DNA: TGTGCTAGCAGCGGACGGACAGGGTTCGAGACCCAGTACTTC

D gene: TRBD2
clone size: .
V gene: TRBV2
J gene: TRBJ2-5
CDR3 protein: CASSELGLEGETQYF
CDR3 DNA: TGTGCCAGCAGTGAGTTGGGACTAGAGGGCGAGACCCAGTACTTC

D gene: TRBD2
clone size: few
V gene: TRBV5-1
J gene: TRBJ2-3
CDR3 protein: CASSSGTSGGSGNTQYF
CDR3 DNA: TGCGCCAGCAGCTCCGGGACTAGCGGGGGCTCCGGAAATACGCAGTATTTT

D gene: .
clone size: .
V gene: TRBV7-9
J gene: TRBJ1-1
CDR3 protein: CASSPFEEAFF
CDR3 DNA: TGTGCCAGCAGCCCCTTTGAGGAAGCTTTCTTT

D gene: .
clone size: .
V gene: TRBV5-1
J gene: TRBJ2-3
CDR3 protein: CASSWGRTDTQYF
CDR3 DNA: TGCGCCAGCAGCTGGGGCCGAACAGATACGCAGTATTTT

D gene: .
clone size: .
V gene: TRBV25-1
J gene: TRBJ2-1
CDR3 protein: CASSESAVYNEQFF
CDR3 DNA: TGTGCCAGCAGTGAAAGCGCCGTTTACAATGAGCAGTTCTTC

D gene: TRBD1
clone size: .
V gene: TRBV7-2
J gene: TRBJ2-7
CDR3 protein: CASTRDRGPYEQYF
CDR3 DNA: TGTGCCAGCACCCGGGACAGGGGGCCCTACGAGCAGTACTTC

D gene: .
clone size: .
V gene: TRBV5-1
J gene: TRBJ2-4
CDR3 protein: CASRGYPYENIQYF
CDR3 DNA: TGCGCCAGCAGGGGGTATCCTTACGAAAACATTCAGTACTTC